This T cell receptor (beta chain) emerged from a study of neurological immune-mediated disorders. Study-level results: Among expanded clones, no CDR3 amino acid sequences were shared across subjects, a pattern suggesting private repertoires in all groups.

This clonotype showed up many times. Its antigen is as yet unknown. With 5 bases clipped from V and 3 bases from J, the junction kept 4 bases outside the gene matches. The length of the CDR3 is 13 residues. Germline assignment: CDR1 DFQATT and CDR2 SNEGSKA (reference sequence). 5'RACE employing 10-nucleotide random UMIs yielded the cDNA. TCRdb independently ran MiXCR on the 5' RACE reads; one entry per CDR3 protein. Of about 59,000 distinct CDR3 sequences detected, approximately 25% appear once; the ten largest clones hold about 5%. Time point described: technical triplicate 2. The unsorted libraries were generated from a total of 2 million PBMCs, which had been stored in RNAlater at -80 C.

The TCR originated in a man aged 60-69 years with HTLV-1-associated myelopathy (HAM/TSP). The rearrangement joins TRBV20-1 to TRBJ2-7; 10 bases align to TRBD2. The sample taken for sequencing was PBMCs. CDR3 region: CSAGSGRIYEQYF. The DNA of the CDR3 is TGCAGTGCTGGTAGCGGGAGGATCTACGAGCAGTACTTC.